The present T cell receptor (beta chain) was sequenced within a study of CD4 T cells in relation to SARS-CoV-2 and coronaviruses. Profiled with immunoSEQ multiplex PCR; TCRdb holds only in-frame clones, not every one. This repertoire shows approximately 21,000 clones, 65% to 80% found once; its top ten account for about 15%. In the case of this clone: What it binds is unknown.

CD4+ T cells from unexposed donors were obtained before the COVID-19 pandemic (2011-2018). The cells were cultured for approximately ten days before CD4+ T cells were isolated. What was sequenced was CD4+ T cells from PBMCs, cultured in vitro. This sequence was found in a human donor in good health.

The CDR3 loop reads CASSTILRPQHF. CDR3 nucleotides: TGTGCCAGCAGTACCATCCTGAGGCCCCAGCATTTT. This rearrangement joins TRBV6-2 or TRBV6-3 to TRBJ1-5; D ambiguous. CDR3 length: 12 amino acids. V was trimmed by 5 bases and J by 9 bases, leaving 11 bases between them. Germline V gene lookup returns CDR1 MNHEY and CDR2 SVGEGT.